This T cell receptor beta chain was observed in a study of beta chain features in type 1 diabetes. Points from the study as a whole: The naive, central memory and Treg TCRB repertoires showed an apparent similarity that was greater among patients than among healthy donors.

Per the germline V gene, CDR1 is SGDLS and CDR2 is YYNGEE. V lost 4 bases to trimming and J lost 4 bases; unmatched junction nucleotides: 4. This CDR3 region has 15 residues. Reverse transcription of all isolated RNA meant that expressed TCRB transcripts were sequenced. Assay used: immunoSEQ multiplex PCR; TCRdb lists only in-frame clones, some missing. This sample carries around 450,000 clones, over 9.5% of them seen once, and the ten largest clones take 0.045% to 0.05%. A few counts support this clone. Its antigen is undetermined. Every donor provided one heparinised blood draw, which averaged approximately 120 mL. Purity exceeding 95% was reached by all sorted populations.

The chain employs TRBV9 and TRBJ2-3, with TRBD2 identical over 12 bases. The sequence derives from a woman aged 18-35 years in good health. What was sequenced was naive CD4+ T cells from blood. CDR3 region: CASSPTSGSADTQYF. For the CDR3, the DNA is TGTGCCAGCAGCCCGACTAGCGGGAGTGCAGATACGCAGTATTTT.